Listed below are T cell receptor beta chains from one sample, sequenced in a study of beta chain features in type 1 diabetes. Data came from immunoSEQ multiplex PCR; TCRdb stores just in-frame clones and leaves some out. This table has 90,000 to 110,000 clones, approximately 39% appearing once. Material for sequencing was stem cell memory CD4+ T cells from blood. These receptors were obtained from a woman aged 18-29 years in good health. Both conserved end residues are part of each CDR3. D genes are given only for firm matches. Expanded clones are given a class, and other clones once, few, many or no size at all.

V: TRBV6-1
D: TRBD1
size: -
J: TRBJ1-2
DNA: TGTGCCAGCAGTGGTTGGGACAGGGGGTCCTATGGCTACACCTTC
CDR3: CASSGWDRGSYGYTF

V: TRBV20-1
D: -
size: -
J: TRBJ1-2
DNA: TGCGGCCTTGAGGCAATAGGTGGCTACACCTTC
CDR3: CGLEAIGGYTF

V: TRBV4-3
D: TRBD2
size: once
J: TRBJ2-2
DNA: TGCGCCAGCAGCCAAACTTCCCTAGCGGGATTCACCGGGGAGCTGTTTTTT
CDR3: CASSQTSLAGFTGELFF

V: TRBV5-4
D: -
size: -
J: TRBJ2-7
DNA: TGTGCCAGCAGCTTGGACAGGTCGACCTACGAGCAGTACTTC
CDR3: CASSLDRSTYEQYF

V: TRBV15
D: -
size: -
J: TRBJ2-7
DNA: TGTGCCACCAGCAGAGATGGGCAGGGAATCCACGAGCAGTACTTC
CDR3: CATSRDGQGIHEQYF

V: TRBV4-1
D: -
size: few
J: TRBJ2-3
DNA: TGCGCCAGCAGCCAAGAGAGAAGAGTTACGCAGTATTTT
CDR3: CASSQERRVTQYF

V: TRBV5-1
D: -
size: -
J: TRBJ2-5
DNA: TGCGCCAGCAGATATGCTGTGGCGAGAGGGAAAGAGACCCAGTACTTC
CDR3: CASRYAVARGKETQYF

V: TRBV7-2
D: -
size: few
J: TRBJ2-5
DNA: TGTGCCAGCAGCTTGGGGCAGCAAGAGACCCAGTACTTC
CDR3: CASSLGQQETQYF

V: TRBV7-8
D: TRBD2
size: -
J: TRBJ2-3
DNA: TGTGCCAGCAGCTTCGTGGGCGGGAGGCTATCCACAGATACGCAGTATTTT
CDR3: CASSFVGGRLSTDTQYF

V: TRBV7-2
D: -
size: -
J: TRBJ1-1
DNA: TGTGCCAGCAGCTTAGGATGGCCGAACACTGAAGCTTTCTTT
CDR3: CASSLGWPNTEAFF

V: TRBV10-2
D: TRBD1
size: few
J: TRBJ2-4
DNA: TGCGCCAGCAGTGAGCCTATAACAGGGGGCCGGAACTTC
CDR3: CASSEPITGGRNF

V: TRBV13
D: -
size: -
J: TRBJ1-2
DNA: TGTGCCAGCAGCTATTACGGCAGGCTTTCTGGCTACACCTTC
CDR3: CASSYYGRLSGYTF

V: TRBV7-2
D: TRBD2
size: -
J: TRBJ2-1
DNA: TGTGCCAGCAGCCACTATTTCTTAGCGGGAGGGAGTAATGAGCAGTTCTTC
CDR3: CASSHYFLAGGSNEQFF

V: TRBV7-2
D: -
size: few
J: TRBJ1-2
DNA: TGTGCCAGCAGCCCGTATTTGACAGCCCTGGTGGGTGGCTACACCTTC
CDR3: CASSPYLTALVGGYTF

V: TRBV11-2
D: -
size: -
J: TRBJ1-1
DNA: TGTGCCAGCAGCGCCCGACAGCCCACTGAAGCTTTCTTT
CDR3: CASSARQPTEAFF

V: TRBV7-9
D: -
size: -
J: TRBJ2-1
DNA: TGTGCCAGCAGCCCGATCTGGCGGGACGCCCGAAGGAATGAGCAGTTCTTC
CDR3: CASSPIWRDARRNEQFF

V: TRBV28
D: -
size: -
J: TRBJ2-7
DNA: TGTGCCAGCAGCCCCGGGATAGCCAAATTCTACGAGCAGTACTTC
CDR3: CASSPGIAKFYEQYF

V: TRBV5-1
D: -
size: few
J: TRBJ2-1
DNA: TGCGCCAGCAGCTCCCACCTCAGTTACAATGAGCAGTTCTTC
CDR3: CASSSHLSYNEQFF

V: TRBV30
D: TRBD1
size: -
J: TRBJ1-3
DNA: TGTGCCTGGAGGGGCAGGGGGCCCTCGTTTTCTGGAAACACCATATATTTT
CDR3: CAWRGRGPSFSGNTIYF

V: TRBV7-3
D: TRBD2
size: few
J: TRBJ2-1
DNA: TGTGCCAGCAGTCCTTCGGGACTAGCACACAATGAGCAGTTCTTC
CDR3: CASSPSGLAHNEQFF

V: TRBV28
D: -
size: -
J: TRBJ1-2
DNA: TGTGCCAGCAGTACCGGGGGGGGCGAAGCTAACTATGGCTACACCTTC
CDR3: CASSTGGGEANYGYTF

V: TRBV4-2
D: -
size: -
J: TRBJ2-1
DNA: TGTGCCAGCAGCCATTACCTGACTAGTCCGTTAAATGAGCAGTTCTTC
CDR3: CASSHYLTSPLNEQFF

V: TRBV4-2
D: -
size: few
J: TRBJ2-3
DNA: TGTGCCAGCAGCCCCGTAATCTTTACAGATACGCAGTATTTT
CDR3: CASSPVIFTDTQYF

V: TRBV27
D: -
size: -
J: TRBJ2-5
DNA: TGTGCCAGCAGTTTAGACATTCGGACAGCCTCGTACCAAGAGACCCAGTACTTC
CDR3: CASSLDIRTASYQETQYF

V: TRBV7-3
D: TRBD2
size: -
J: TRBJ2-1
DNA: TGTGCCAGCAGCTTAGTCTGGACTAGCGTGAGTGAGCAGTTCTTC
CDR3: CASSLVWTSVSEQFF

V: TRBV2
D: -
size: few
J: TRBJ2-4
DNA: TGTGCCAGCACTATGACAGGCAAAAACATTCAGTACTTC
CDR3: CASTMTGKNIQYF

V: TRBV7-2
D: -
size: few
J: TRBJ2-7
DNA: TGTGCCAGCAGCCCACAGGGAGGGGCGGTCTACGAGCAGTACTTC
CDR3: CASSPQGGAVYEQYF

V: TRBV5-1
D: -
size: -
J: TRBJ2-7
DNA: TGCGCCAGGGAATCCTCAAGGAGGACGCTCCAGCGGGTCTCCTACGAGCAGTACTTC
CDR3: CARESSRRTLQRVSYEQYF